The T cell receptor (beta chain) under discussion was sequenced for a study of OX40 agonist ivuxolimab in advanced cancers. Concerning the study at large: The costimulatory receptor OX40 (CD134) was targeted by ivuxolimab, a fully human IgG2 agonistic monoclonal antibody. Patients were allowed to have had prior anti-PD-1, anti-PD-L1 or anti-CTLA-4 therapy, and approximately 40% of the dose-escalation patients had previously received checkpoint inhibitors. The paper reports the monotherapy dose-escalation portion (N of about 50 patients) of the phase I ivuxolimab trial. Peripheral TCRbeta sequencing was intended to test whether TCR sequence diversity was altered and clonal T-cell expansion was caused by ivuxolimab. Partial responses were achieved by three dose-escalation patients, of whom one had hepatocellular carcinoma and two had cutaneous melanoma. Of the 50 to 55 dose-escalation patients, hepatocellular carcinoma was present in roughly 19, melanoma in approximately 15, renal cell carcinoma in 9 and head and neck cancer in 9. In the dose-escalation cohort, more than 75% of patients were male, and the mean age was around 60 years, with a range of roughly 20 to 80. Intravenous ivuxolimab was administered to patients every 2 weeks at six dose levels: 0.01, 0.1, 0.3, 1.5, 3 and 10 mg/kg.

The germline V gene yields MNHEY for CDR1 and SVGAGI for CDR2. V is cut back by 6 bases and J by 3 bases, with 7 bases in the junction unmatched. The CDR3 spans 14 residues, from the cysteine through the phenylalanine. The only DNA kept is the CDR3, 42 bases in frame from the first base. What the work shows at the level of the full study, not this receptor alone: On average, CD8+ T cells showed more expanded clones than CD4+ T cells after ivuxolimab. Which antigens the clonally expanded peripheral T cells were specific for was not determined. In partial responders in the 0.1-3.0 mg/kg groups, normalized peripheral clonal expansion was found to be among the lowest, especially among CD8+ T cells. At doses from 0.1 to 3.0 mg/kg, clonal expansion was seen in both CD4+ and CD8+ blood T cells between baseline and week 6. Low levels of normalized T-cell clonal expansion were also seen in some nonresponding patients.

The trial excluded patients who had a history of autoimmune disease or were on systemic immunosuppression. Peripheral blood for TCR sequencing was collected from all dose cohorts at baseline, on cycle 4 day 1, and on cycle 7 day 1. Samples came from an open-label, multicenter, first-in-human phase I dose-escalation trial of ivuxolimab. Adults with locally advanced or metastatic melanoma, renal cell, hepatocellular, or head and neck squamous cell carcinoma were enrolled in the trial. CD4+ and CD8+ T cells were sorted separately from peripheral blood before TCR sequencing. Genomic DNA was extracted from sorted cells for sequencing of the TCRbeta CDR3 region. The immunoSEQ Assay was used to sequence the TCRbeta CDR3 regions. The table was pulled from immuneACCESS by TCRdb, which kept in-frame rearrangements only. Such tables lose some clones; where checked, under half of the loss comes from unresolved V genes, and the rest has no known cause. The sample data list 55,000 to 80,000 clones, and 87% of these were observed just once. About 1.3% of the sample lies in the top ten.

In the case of this clone: There is no known antigen for this receptor. No base-level quality is on record; no much larger clone is a single base apart.

The TCR originated in an adult with an advanced solid tumor such as melanoma, head and neck, liver or kidney cancer. Here the sequenced sample was CD4+ or CD8+ T cells sorted from blood, taken in a trial of the OX40 agonist ivuxolimab. Recombination linked TRBV6-5 to TRBJ2-7; a stretch of 8 junction bases matches TRBD1. The DNA sequence is as follows: TGTGCCAGCAGAGAGGACAGGGCGGGCTACGAGCAGTACTTC. This encodes CASREDRAGYEQYF.